The clone carrying this TCR beta chain was observed once. These data belong to a study of blood T cell repertoires in COVID-19. Study at large: The analysed material was cDNA or gDNA that came from T cells, B-cell-depleted T cells, or PBMCs.

Germline values: CDR1 MDHEN, CDR2 SYDVKM. Trimming took off 2 bases at V and 7 bases at J, with 15 bases between the two ends. The CDR3 loop spans 15 amino acids. TCRdb keeps only in-frame clones here, not all; method: immunoSEQ multiplex PCR. The table has over 350,000 clones, approximately 90% seen once; the top ten hold 1.2%. The study recruited people aged roughly 18 to 95 years across around 23 US areas. Participants' reported clinical history set cohort assignment. Sequencing was performed on PBMCs or T cells enriched from blood (not recorded which). This TCR was sampled from a young woman who had recovered from COVID-19. This chain uses TRBV28 with TRBJ1-5; maybe TRBD1 (6 bases). Here the CDR3 reads CASSLGTGRWQPQHF. The CDR3, as DNA: TGTGCCAGCAGTTTAGGCACAGGGCGGTGGCAGCCCCAGCATTTT.